This TCR beta chain stems from a study of T cell responses to AZD1222 COVID-19 vaccine. Second-dose intervals near 4 or 12 weeks were combined. Germline assignment: CDR1 SGHDN and CDR2 FVKESK. CDR3 length: 13 amino acids. Trimming left V 4 bases short and J 5 bases short, with 11 bases between. Study-wide points: Baseline seropositivity characterized only a handful of AZD1222 recipients. Unmutated variant regions reportedly attract nearly half of all spike-specific TCRs. Donors in the cohort were predominantly white British and more often female, and clonal diversity was possibly underestimated.

The assay was immunoSEQ multiplex PCR, and TCRdb's table has in-frame clones only and misses some. The sample contains approximately 77,000 clones, 92% of which appear only once. With respect to this clone: The target antigen is unknown.

This receptor was obtained from an adult who received the AZD1222 COVID-19 vaccine. Sequencing was performed on peripheral blood, taken 28 days after the second AZD1222 dose. V is TRBV14 and J is TRBJ1-1; tentative D call: TRBD1 (5 bases). The CDR3 DNA reads as TGTGCCAGCAGCCTCAACGGGGGAACTGAAGCTTTCTTT. Its translation is CASSLNGGTEAFF. The variable domain in full, completed from reference TRBV14 and TRBJ1-1, reads EAGVTQFPSHSVIEKGQTVTLRCDPISGHDNLYWYRRVMGKEIKFLLHFVKESKQDESGMPNNRFLAERTGGTYSTLKVQPAELEDSGVYFCASSLNGGTEAFFGQGTRLTVV.